This entry describes one TCR beta chain. Its antigen is not known. The CDR3 sequence is 14 residues long. With 5 bases removed from V and 0 bases from J, the gap between germline ends came to 11 bases. In germline, CDR1 is SGHTA, CDR2 FQGNSA. This sample was included in a study of long-term antiretroviral therapy in people with HIV. Study-wide findings and caveats: From about 2003 to 2018, blood was obtained, possibly while participants received older ART regimens. Post-treatment diversity went higher with ART but stayed below transplant donor controls.

The assay, immunoSEQ v3.0, was run at survey level. The method was immunoSEQ multiplex PCR; TCRdb's version includes in-frame clones alone and lacks a portion of them. The data contain 20,000 to 25,000 clones, approximately 92% of them singletons. The origin of this receptor is a woman aged 45-59 years with HIV. Sample: unsorted PBMCs, taken 4.4 years after starting antiretroviral therapy. V is TRBV7-2 and J is TRBJ2-7; D uncertain. CDR3 DNA: TGTGCCAGCAGCCATGACCCTAGCTCCTACGAGCAGTACTTC. Translated, it gives CASSHDPSSYEQYF.